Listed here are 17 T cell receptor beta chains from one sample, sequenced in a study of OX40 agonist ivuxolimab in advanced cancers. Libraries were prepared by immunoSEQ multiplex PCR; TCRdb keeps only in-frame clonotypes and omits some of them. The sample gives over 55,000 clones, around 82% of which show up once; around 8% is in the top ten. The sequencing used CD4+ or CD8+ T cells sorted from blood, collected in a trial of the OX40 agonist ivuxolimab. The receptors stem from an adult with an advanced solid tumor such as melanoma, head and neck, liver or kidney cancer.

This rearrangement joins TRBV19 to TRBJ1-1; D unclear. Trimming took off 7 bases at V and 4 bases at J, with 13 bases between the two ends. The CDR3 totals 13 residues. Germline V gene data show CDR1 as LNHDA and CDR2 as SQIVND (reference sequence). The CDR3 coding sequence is TGTGCCAGTATCGGGAAAACGGTCACTGAAGCTTTCTTT. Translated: CASIGKTVTEAFF.

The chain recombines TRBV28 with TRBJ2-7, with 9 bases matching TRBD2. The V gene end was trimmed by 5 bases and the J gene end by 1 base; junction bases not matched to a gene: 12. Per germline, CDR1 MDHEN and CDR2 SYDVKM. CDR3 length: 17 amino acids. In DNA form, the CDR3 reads TGTGCCAGCAGTCCCGCCCTGGGCAGCGGGAGGTCCTACGAGCAGTACTTC. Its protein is CASSPALGSGRSYEQYF.

In nucleotides, the CDR3 is TGCGCCAGCAGCCGAGATGGCACGGGGACCTACAATGAGCAGTTCTTC. Amino acids: CASSRDGTGTYNEQFF. The chain recombines TRBV4-1 with TRBJ2-1, with D possibly TRBD2 on 5 matching bases. Trimming removed 4 bases from V and 2 bases from J, with 15 bases in between. Germline CDR1 and CDR2: MGHRA and YSYEKL. There are 16 residues in the CDR3.

CDR3 protein: CASSPPGTSTDTQYF. CDR3 coding DNA: TGTGCCAGCAGCCCACCGGGGACTAGCACAGATACGCAGTATTTT. This rearrangement joins TRBV5-4 to TRBJ2-3; D might be TRBD2 (6 bases). V dropped 4 bases and J dropped 0 bases, with 12 bases sitting between them. CDR3 length: 15 residues. CDR1 is SGHNT, CDR2 YYREEE, per germline (reference sequence).

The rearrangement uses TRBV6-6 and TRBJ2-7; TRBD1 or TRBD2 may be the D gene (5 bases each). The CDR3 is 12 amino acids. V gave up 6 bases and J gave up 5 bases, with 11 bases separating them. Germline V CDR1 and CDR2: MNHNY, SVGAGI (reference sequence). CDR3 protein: CASSRRDDEQYF. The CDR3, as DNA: TGTGCCAGCAGCCGCCGGGACGACGAGCAGTACTTC.

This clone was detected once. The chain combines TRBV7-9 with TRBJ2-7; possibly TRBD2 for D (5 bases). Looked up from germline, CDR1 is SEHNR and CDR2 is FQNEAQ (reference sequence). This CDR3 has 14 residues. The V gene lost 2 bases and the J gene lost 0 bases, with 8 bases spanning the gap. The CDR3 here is CASSLRGNSYEQYF. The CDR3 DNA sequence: TGTGCCAGCAGCTTACGGGGAAACTCCTACGAGCAGTACTTC.

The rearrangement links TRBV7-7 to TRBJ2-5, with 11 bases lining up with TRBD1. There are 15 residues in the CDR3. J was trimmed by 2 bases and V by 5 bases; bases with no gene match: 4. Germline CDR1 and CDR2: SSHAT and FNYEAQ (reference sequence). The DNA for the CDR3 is TGTGCCAGCAGCCTTGGGACAGGGGGTCAAGAGACCCAGTACTTC. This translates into CASSLGTGGQETQYF.

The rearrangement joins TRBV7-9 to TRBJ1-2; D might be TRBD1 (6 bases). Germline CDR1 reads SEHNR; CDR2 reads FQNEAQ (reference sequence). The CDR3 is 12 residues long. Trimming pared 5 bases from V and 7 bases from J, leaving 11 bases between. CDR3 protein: CASSRQASGYTF. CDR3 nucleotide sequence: TGTGCCAGCAGCCGACAGGCCAGTGGCTACACCTTC.

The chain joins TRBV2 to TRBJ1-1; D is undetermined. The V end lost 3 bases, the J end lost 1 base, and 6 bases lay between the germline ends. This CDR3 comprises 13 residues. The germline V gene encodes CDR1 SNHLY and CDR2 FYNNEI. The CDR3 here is CASSEAGNTEAFF. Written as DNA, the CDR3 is TGTGCCAGCAGTGAGGCAGGGAACACTGAAGCTTTCTTT. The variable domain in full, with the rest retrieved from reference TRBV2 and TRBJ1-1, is EPEVTQTPSHQVTQMGQEVILRCVPISNHLYFYWYRQILGQKVEFLVSFYNNEISEKSEIFDDQFSVERPDGSNFTLKIRSTKLEDSAMYFCASSEAGNTEAFFGQGTRLTVV.

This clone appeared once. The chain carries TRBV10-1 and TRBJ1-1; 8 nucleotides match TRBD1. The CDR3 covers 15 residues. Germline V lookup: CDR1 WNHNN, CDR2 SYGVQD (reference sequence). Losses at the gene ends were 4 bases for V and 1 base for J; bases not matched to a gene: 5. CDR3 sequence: CASSGNRGENTEAFF. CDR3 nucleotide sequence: TGCGCCAGCAGTGGAAACAGGGGGGAGAACACTGAAGCTTTCTTT.

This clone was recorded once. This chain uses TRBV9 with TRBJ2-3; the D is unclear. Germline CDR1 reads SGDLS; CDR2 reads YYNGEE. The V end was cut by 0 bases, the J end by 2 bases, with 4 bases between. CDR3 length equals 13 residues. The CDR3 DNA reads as TGTGCCAGCAGCGTAGGGATCACAGATACGCAGTATTTT. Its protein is CASSVGITDTQYF.

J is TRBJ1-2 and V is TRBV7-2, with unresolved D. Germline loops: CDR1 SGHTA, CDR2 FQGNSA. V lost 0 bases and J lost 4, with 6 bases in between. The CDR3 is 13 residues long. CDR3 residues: CASSLASVYGYTF. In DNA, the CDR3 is TGTGCCAGCAGCTTAGCATCAGTCTATGGCTACACCTTC.

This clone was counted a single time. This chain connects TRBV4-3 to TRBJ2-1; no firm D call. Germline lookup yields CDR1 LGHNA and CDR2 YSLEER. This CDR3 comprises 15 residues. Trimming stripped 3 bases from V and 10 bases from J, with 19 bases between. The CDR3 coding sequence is TGCGCCAGCAGCCAGGAACAAGGTCAACGGGTCGAGCAGTTCTTC. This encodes CASSQEQGQRVEQFF.

The CDR3 is CASSPDRDNEQFF. CDR3 sequence (DNA): TGTGCCAGCAGCCCGGACAGAGACAATGAGCAGTTCTTC. The chain joins TRBV4-2 to TRBJ2-1, with D possibly TRBD1 on 6 matching bases. Looked up from germline, CDR1 is LGHNA and CDR2 is YNFKEQ. The CDR3 is 13 residues long. V was shortened by 4 bases and J by 5 bases, with 9 bases between the two germline ends.

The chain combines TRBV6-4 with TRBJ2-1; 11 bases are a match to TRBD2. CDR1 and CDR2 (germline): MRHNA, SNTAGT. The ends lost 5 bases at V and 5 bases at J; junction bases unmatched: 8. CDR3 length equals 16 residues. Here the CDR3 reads CASSLAGGFLDNEQFF. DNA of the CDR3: TGTGCCAGCAGTCTAGCGGGGGGCTTTCTCGACAATGAGCAGTTCTTC.

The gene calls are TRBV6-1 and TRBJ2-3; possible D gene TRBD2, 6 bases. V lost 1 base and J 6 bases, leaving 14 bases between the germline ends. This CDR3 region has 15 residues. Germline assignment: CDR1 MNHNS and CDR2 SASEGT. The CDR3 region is CASSEGQRAADTQYF. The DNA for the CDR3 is TGTGCCAGCAGTGAAGGCCAGCGGGCCGCGGATACGCAGTATTTT.

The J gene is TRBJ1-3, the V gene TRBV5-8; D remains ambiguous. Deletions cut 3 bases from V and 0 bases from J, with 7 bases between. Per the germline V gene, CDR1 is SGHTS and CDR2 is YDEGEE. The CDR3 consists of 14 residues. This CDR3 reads CASSSTISGNTIYF. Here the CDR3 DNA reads TGTGCCAGCAGCTCGACGATCTCTGGAAACACCATATATTTT.